One T cell receptor beta chain is described in this entry. Its target is unknown. V lost 3 bases and J lost 3, with 5 bases in between. The CDR3 is made up of 13 amino acids. Looked up from germline, CDR1 is WNHNN and CDR2 is SYGVQD (reference sequence). The data derive from a study of a mutant IDH1 vaccine in newly diagnosed glioma. Across the whole study: Patients received vaccination from 4-6 weeks after radiotherapy alone, or with temozolomide cycles. The week-35 safety follow-up was V12, and the week-47 study end was V13.

Data came from immunoSEQ multiplex PCR; TCRdb stores just in-frame clones and leaves some out. This sample yields 9,500 to 12,000 clones, of which about four fifths are seen a single time; approximately 18% belongs to the top ten. Overall study findings and caveats: Among patients, 80% to 95% showed immune responses induced by the vaccine. Pseudoprogression showed no apparent link to changes in top peripheral T cell clonotypes.

Time point reported: week 47, end of study. The content of each vaccine dose was 300 ug of mutant IDH1 20-mer peptide, and topical imiquimod accompanied it. The V call is TRBV10-1, the J call TRBJ2-2; no reliable D call. Sequences were derived from PBMCs, sampled from a glioma patient whose treatment included an IDH1 peptide vaccine. This sequence was found in a man aged 25-40 years with glioma. The CDR3 DNA reads TGCGCCAGCAGTGAAAGGGACACCGGGGAGCTGTTTTTT. Translating gives CASSERDTGELFF.